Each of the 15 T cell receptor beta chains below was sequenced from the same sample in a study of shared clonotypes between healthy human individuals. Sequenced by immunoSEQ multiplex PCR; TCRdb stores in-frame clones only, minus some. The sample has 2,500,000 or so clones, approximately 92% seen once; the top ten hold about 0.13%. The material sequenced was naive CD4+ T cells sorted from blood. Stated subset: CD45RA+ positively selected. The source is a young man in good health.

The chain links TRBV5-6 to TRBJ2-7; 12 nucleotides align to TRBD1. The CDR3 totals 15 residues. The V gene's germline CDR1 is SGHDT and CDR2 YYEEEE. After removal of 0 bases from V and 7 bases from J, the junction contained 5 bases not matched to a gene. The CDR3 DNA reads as TGTGCCAGCAGCTTGGGGGGACAGGGGGCCTGGGAGCAGTACTTC. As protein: CASSLGGQGAWEQYF.

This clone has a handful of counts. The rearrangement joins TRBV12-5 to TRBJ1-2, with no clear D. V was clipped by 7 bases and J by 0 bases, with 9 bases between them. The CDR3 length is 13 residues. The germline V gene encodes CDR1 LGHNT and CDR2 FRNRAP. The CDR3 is CASDVGSNYGYTF. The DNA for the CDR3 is TGTGCTAGTGACGTGGGATCTAACTATGGCTACACCTTC.

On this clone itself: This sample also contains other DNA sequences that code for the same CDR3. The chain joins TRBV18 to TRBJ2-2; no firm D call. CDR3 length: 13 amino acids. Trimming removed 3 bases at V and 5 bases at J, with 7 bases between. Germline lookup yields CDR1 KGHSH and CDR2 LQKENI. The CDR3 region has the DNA TGTGCCAGCTCACCGATACCGACCGGGGAGCTGTTTTTT. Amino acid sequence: CASSPIPTGELFF.

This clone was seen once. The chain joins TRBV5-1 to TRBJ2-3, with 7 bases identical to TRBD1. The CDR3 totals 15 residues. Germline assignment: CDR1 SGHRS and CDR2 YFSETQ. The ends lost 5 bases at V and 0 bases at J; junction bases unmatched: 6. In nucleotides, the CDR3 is TGCGCCAGCAGGAGAGAGGGGGCGAGCACAGATACGCAGTATTTT. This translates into CASRREGASTDTQYF.

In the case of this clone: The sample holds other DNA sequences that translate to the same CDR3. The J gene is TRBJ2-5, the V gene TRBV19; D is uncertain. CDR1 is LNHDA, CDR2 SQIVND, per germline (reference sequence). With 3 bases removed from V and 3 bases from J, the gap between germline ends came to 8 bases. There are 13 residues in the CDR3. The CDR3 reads CASSIWGEETQYF. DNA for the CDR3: TGTGCCAGTAGTATTTGGGGTGAAGAGACCCAGTACTTC.

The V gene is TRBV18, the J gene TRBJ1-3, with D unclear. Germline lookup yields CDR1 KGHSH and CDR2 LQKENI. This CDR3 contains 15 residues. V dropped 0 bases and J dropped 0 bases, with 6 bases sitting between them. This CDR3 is CASSPPSLSGNTIYF. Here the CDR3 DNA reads TGTGCCAGCTCACCACCCAGCCTCTCTGGAAACACCATATATTTT.

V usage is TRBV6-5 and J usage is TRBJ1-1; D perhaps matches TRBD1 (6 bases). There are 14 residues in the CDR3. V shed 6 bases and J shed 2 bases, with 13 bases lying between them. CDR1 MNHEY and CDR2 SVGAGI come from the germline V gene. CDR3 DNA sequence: TGTGCCAGCAGAAGGGACAACATAAACACTGAAGCTTTCTTT. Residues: CASRRDNINTEAFF.

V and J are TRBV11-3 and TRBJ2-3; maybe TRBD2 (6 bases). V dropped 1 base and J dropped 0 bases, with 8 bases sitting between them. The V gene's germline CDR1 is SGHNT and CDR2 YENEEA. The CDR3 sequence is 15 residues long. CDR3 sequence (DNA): TGTGCCAGCAGCTTAGTTGCGGGAAGCACAGATACGCAGTATTTT. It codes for CASSLVAGSTDTQYF.

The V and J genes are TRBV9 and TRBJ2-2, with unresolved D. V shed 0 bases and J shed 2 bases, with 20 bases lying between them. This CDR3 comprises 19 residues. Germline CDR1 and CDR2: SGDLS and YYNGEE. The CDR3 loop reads CASSVGLLSPLINTGELFF. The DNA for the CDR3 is TGTGCCAGCAGCGTAGGCCTGTTGAGTCCTCTGATCAACACCGGGGAGCTGTTTTTT. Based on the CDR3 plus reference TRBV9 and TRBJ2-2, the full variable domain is DSGVTQTPKHLITATGQRVTLRCSPRSGDLSVYWYQQSLDQGLQFLIQYYNGEERAKGNILERFSAQQFPDLHSELNLSSLELGDSALYFCASSVGLLSPLINTGELFFGEGSRLTVL.

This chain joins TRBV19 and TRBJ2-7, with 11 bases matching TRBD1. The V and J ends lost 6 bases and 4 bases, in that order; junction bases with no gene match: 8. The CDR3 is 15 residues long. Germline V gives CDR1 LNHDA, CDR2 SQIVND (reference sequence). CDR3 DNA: TGTGCCAGTAGGCCGGGACAGGGGGGAAGTTACGAGCAGTACTTC. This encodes CASRPGQGGSYEQYF.

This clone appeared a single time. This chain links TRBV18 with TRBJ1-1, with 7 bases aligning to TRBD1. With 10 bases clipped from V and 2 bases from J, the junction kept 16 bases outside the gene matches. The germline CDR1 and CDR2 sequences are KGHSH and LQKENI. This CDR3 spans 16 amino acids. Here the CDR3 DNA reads TGTGCCACTATGCAGGGGGTACAGAACATAAACACTGAAGCTTTCTTT. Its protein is CATMQGVQNINTEAFF.

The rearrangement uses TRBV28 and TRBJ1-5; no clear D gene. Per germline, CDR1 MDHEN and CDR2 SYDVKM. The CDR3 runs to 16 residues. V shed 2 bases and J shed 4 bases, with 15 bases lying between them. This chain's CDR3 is CASSLGGSSGNQPQHF. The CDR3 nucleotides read TGTGCCAGCAGTTTAGGAGGTAGTAGTGGGAATCAGCCCCAGCATTTT.

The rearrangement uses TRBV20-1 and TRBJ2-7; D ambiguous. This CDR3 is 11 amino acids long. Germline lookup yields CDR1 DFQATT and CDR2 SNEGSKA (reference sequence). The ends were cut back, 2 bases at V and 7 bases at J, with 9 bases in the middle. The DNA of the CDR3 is TGCAGTGCTAGAACGTCCCGTGAGCAGTACTTC. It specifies CSARTSREQYF.

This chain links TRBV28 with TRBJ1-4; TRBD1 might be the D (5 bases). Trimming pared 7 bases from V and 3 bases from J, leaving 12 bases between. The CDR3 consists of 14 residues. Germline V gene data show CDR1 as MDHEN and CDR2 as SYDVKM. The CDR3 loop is CASKGPLPNEKLFF. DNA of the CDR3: TGTGCCAGCAAGGGACCGTTACCTAATGAAAAACTGTTTTTT.

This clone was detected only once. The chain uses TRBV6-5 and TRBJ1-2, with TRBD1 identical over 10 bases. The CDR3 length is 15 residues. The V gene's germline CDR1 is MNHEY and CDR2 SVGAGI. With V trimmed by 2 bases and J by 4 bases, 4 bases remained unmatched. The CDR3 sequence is CASSYRDRGIYGYTF. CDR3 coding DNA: TGTGCCAGCAGTTACCGGGACAGGGGAATCTATGGCTACACCTTC.